This T cell receptor beta chain was captured by sequencing in a study of early T cells in non-severe SARS-CoV-2 infection. Study-level information: Chains stayed unpaired after sequencing of bulk RNA from unsorted whole blood.

At least ten counts were recorded for this clonotype. The CDR3 sequence is 16 residues long. From germline, CDR1 is SGHTA and CDR2 FQGNSA. V trimming: 0 bases; J trimming: 1 base; junction bases outside the gene matches: 5. Researchers tagged individual cDNA molecules with unique molecular identifiers. TCRdb independently ran MiXCR on the 5' RACE reads; one entry per CDR3 protein. The sample comprises 35,000 to 40,000 distinct CDR3 sequences, 5.8% of which are singletons, and approximately 24% rests with the top ten. This receptor was obtained from an adult who was a healthcare worker with PCR-confirmed SARS-CoV-2 infection or an uninfected control (not recorded which). Sequenced sample: whole blood. The genes are TRBV7-2 and TRBJ2-5, with 7 nucleotides matching TRBD1. The CDR3 region is CASSLAPRTGQETQYF. CDR3 DNA sequence: TGTGCCAGCAGCTTAGCGCCTCGGACAGGCCAAGAGACCCAGTACTTC. Using reference TRBV7-2 and TRBJ2-5 for the parts outside the CDR3, the full variable domain is GAGVSQSPSNKVTEKGKDVELRCDPISGHTALYWYRQSLGQGLEFLIYFQGNSAPDKSGLPSDRFSAERTGGSVSTLTIQRTQQEDSAVYLCASSLAPRTGQETQYFGPGTRLLVL.